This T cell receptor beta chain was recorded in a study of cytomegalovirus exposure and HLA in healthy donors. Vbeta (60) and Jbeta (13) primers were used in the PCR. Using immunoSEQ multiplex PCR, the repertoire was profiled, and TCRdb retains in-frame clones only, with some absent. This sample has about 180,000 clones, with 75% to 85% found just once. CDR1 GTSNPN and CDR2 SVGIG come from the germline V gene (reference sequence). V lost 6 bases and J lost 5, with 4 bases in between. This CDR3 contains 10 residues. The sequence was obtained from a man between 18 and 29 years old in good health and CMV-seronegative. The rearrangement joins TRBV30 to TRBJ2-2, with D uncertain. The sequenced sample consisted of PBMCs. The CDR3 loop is CACRTGELFF. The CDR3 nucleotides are TGTGCCTGCCGGACCGGGGAGCTGTTTTTT.